The entry below describes one TCR beta chain. In the original processing: Scientists estimated how many nucleated cells there were by amplifying reference gene primers. Produced via immunoSEQ multiplex PCR; TCRdb's table is partial and in-frame only. Clone size and the V and J calls come from that table; the DNA yielded D and trimming. The sample has 200,000 to 250,000 clones; roughly 83% are singletons. The germline V gene has CDR1 SGHAT and CDR2 FQNNGV. CDR3 size: 15 residues. V shed 4 bases and J shed 0 bases, with 11 bases lying between them. This sample is part of a study of blood T cell repertoires in COVID-19. Across the whole study: In each case, the material was cDNA or gDNA derived from T cells, B-cell-depleted T cells, or PBMCs.

This receptor was taken from a man older than 75 with acute or convalescent COVID-19. The J gene is TRBJ2-3, the V gene TRBV11-2, with a possible D match to TRBD1 (5 bases). Sequenced input: peripheral blood. The DNA for the CDR3 is TGTGCCAGCAGCTCACAGGTTTCTAGCACAGATACGCAGTATTTT. This translates into CASSSQVSSTDTQYF.